This TCR beta chain emerged from a study of T cell repertoires in cytomegalovirus infection (dated by TCRdb to the late 2010s). Notes on the research overall: Because public TCR beta signatures pointed to carriage of CMV infection together with the matching HLA type, the HLA type of each donor mattered for the analysis.

This clonotype showed up many times. Its specific antigen is unknown. No base qualities exist here, and no much larger clone lies one base off it. Instrument on record: Illumina HiSeq 1500. TCRdb itself trimmed the public reads at Q25 with fastp, ran MiXCR and retained productive beta chains. Each record represents a unique CDR3 protein, reported with the most common genes and DNA among its rows. For this sample there are about 310,000 distinct CDR3 sequences; about a tenth appear just once. Jointly, the top ten make up around 2.4% of the sample. The germline V gene provides CDR1 MDHEN and CDR2 SYDVKM. Its CDR3 holds 16 amino acids, cysteine through phenylalanine. Here the CDR3 DNA is all that survives: 48 bases in frame from base 1. The junction shows trimming of 2 bases on V and 4 bases on J, plus 17 bases between the germline ends. Overall results and qualifications from the work: Cumulative frequency of public TCR beta family members discriminated carriers of CMV infection plus the relevant HLA type in this cohort and an independent approximately 350-donor cohort. The ex vivo response was dominated by HLA-C-restricted CMV-specific TCR beta clonotypes, and the single most frequent clonotype in two of eight donors was supplied by these HLA-C-restricted clonotypes.

The origin of this receptor is a human donor in good health (CMV status not recorded). Some clones in this sample may be carry-over from other donors' samples. Sequencing was performed on PBMCs. Recombination connected TRBV28 to TRBJ1-1; no D segment can be confidently identified. CDR3 reads: CASSLPSPGGSTEAFF. The DNA is TGTGCCAGCAGTTTACCATCGCCGGGAGGGAGCACTGAAGCTTTCTTT.